This note documents a single T cell receptor (beta chain) sequence. Trimming left V 6 bases short and J 2 bases short, with 11 bases between. Germline V gene data show CDR1 as SGHAT and CDR2 as FQNNGV. This CDR3 is 13 amino acids long. These data are taken from a study of T-cell memory formation after mild COVID-19. TCRdb independently ran MiXCR on the 5' RACE reads; one entry per CDR3 protein. Altogether about 430,000 distinct CDR3 sequences are present, less than 25% being singletons, with the ten largest covering around 8.8%. The chain joins TRBV11-2 to TRBJ2-7; D could derive from TRBD1 or TRBD2 (6 bases each). Sequencing was carried out using PBMCs or a T cell subset sorted from them (not recorded which). The sequence came from an adult woman who had mild COVID-19 (a few samples of this study predate the infection). Cell type and time point are not known. CDR3 nucleotide sequence: TGTGCCAGCAGGACAGGCGGGGCCTACGAGCAGTACTTC. Translated: CASRTGGAYEQYF.